This T cell receptor beta chain was documented in a study of CD8+ T cells in alopecia areata. Study-level information: Tofacitinib was taken orally by treated patients, and the dose was 5 to 10 mg twice daily.

V trimming: 0 bases; J trimming: 1 base; junction bases outside the gene matches: 6. Germline V gene sequence: CDR1 SQVTM, CDR2 ANQGSEA. The CDR3 contains 16 residues. As to treatment: oral pan-JAK inhibitor, 5-10 mg twice daily. Investigators isolated RNA and reverse transcribed it into cDNA to act as the sequencing template. Only in-frame clones appear in the TCRdb table, and some are missing; sequencing was by immunoSEQ multiplex PCR. The sample has more than 110,000 clones, roughly four fifths seen once. Source: CD8+ T cells sorted from blood, taken at week 4, from a patient treated with tofacitinib. This TCR came from a human donor with alopecia areata. The J gene is TRBJ1-3, the V gene TRBV29-1, with 7 positions matching TRBD1. CDR3 nucleotide sequence: TGCAGCGTTGAAGAGCCAGACAGGGCGTCTGGAAACACCATATATTTT. Amino acid sequence: CSVEEPDRASGNTIYF.